What follows is one TCR beta chain and its context. Its target is not known. Per the germline V gene, CDR1 is SGHAT and CDR2 is FQNNGV. V shed 0 bases and J 5 bases; nucleotides not matched to a gene: 7. CDR3 length: 16 residues. Construction of the TCRbeta library involved unique molecular identifiers. Each CDR3 protein gets one entry after TCRdb re-called the PCR reads with MiXCR. The data contain approximately 300,000 distinct CDR3 sequences, almost 8% of them singletons. These data come from a study of T-cell reconstitution after alpha-beta-depleted transplantation in children. Study conclusions and caveats: It was reported that alpha-beta T cells came from several hundred expanded graft clones (about two months after transplant). Counts and diversity of T cells one year after transplant came mostly from newly produced T cells. Surviving recipient T cells and thymic progenitors underlay high day-60 TCRbeta diversity in some patients.

The chain combines TRBV11-2 with TRBJ2-3; 8 bases align to TRBD2. Sequenced here: peripheral blood, sampled 360 days after TCRalphabeta/CD19-depleted stem cell transplant. This clonotype was sampled from a female patient between 2 and 15 years old who had a stem cell transplant for Fanconi anemia, so the T cells may come from the graft donor. The DNA for the CDR3 is TGTGCCAGCAGCTTAGATCGGGCCGGGGGGGTAGATACGCAGTATTTT. Translation: CASSLDRAGGVDTQYF.